This TCR beta chain originates from a study of CD8 T cells in ankylosing spondylitis. Study outcomes and limitations: In ankylosing spondylitis blood, a motif of fewer than 10 highly homologous TCR beta variants appeared characteristic.

Germline V gene data show CDR1 as DFQATT and CDR2 as SNEGSKA (reference sequence). V was trimmed by 4 bases and J by 3 bases, leaving 18 bases between them. The CDR3 totals 15 residues. In TCRdb, the 5' RACE reads were re-called with MiXCR into one record per CDR3 protein. The sample yields around 890,000 distinct CDR3 sequences, about 11% seen once. In its sample, this clonotype was seen a few times. Its specificity is not known. Sequencing used blood, either unsorted or a sorted T cell fraction (not recorded which). The chain combines TRBV20-1 with TRBJ1-1; perhaps TRBD1 as D (5 bases). The TCR was taken from a male donor with ankylosing spondylitis. The CDR3 is CSAMGVPERDTEAFF. The CDR3 DNA reads as TGCAGTGCTATGGGGGTTCCTGAGAGGGACACTGAAGCTTTCTTT.